The rows below give T cell receptor beta chains drawn from one sample of a study of CD8 T cells in Susac syndrome. TCRdb independently ran MiXCR on the immunoSEQ multiplex PCR reads; one entry per CDR3 protein. The top ten hold approximately 0.11% of the sample, which has a few hundred thousand distinct CDR3 sequences, approximately 85% seen once. The source material was CD8+ T cells from PBMCs. These receptors all stem from a human donor with multiple sclerosis. The CDR3 runs from the conserved cysteine through the conserved F or W. The D gene is left open where the match is weak. Expanded clones are given a class, and other clones once, few, many or no size at all.

clone size	V gene	J gene	D gene	CDR3 length	CDR3 DNA	CDR3 protein
.	TRBV27	TRBJ1-2	TRBD1	17	TGTGCCAGCAGTTTATCGCCAGGGGGCTTGTCTAACTATGGCTACACCTTC	CASSLSPGGLSNYGYTF
.	TRBV30	TRBJ1-2	.	11	TGTGCCTGGAAGGACGGCCATGGCTACACCTTC	CAWKDGHGYTF
.	TRBV30	TRBJ1-1	TRBD1	14	TGTGCCTGGGCGGGACAGAACATGAACACTGAAGCTTTCTTT	CAWAGQNMNTEAFF
.	TRBV7-9	TRBJ1-1	.	16	TGTGCCAGCAGCTTAGCTATCGGACCCCAGAACACTGAAGCTTTCTTT	CASSLAIGPQNTEAFF
.	TRBV2	TRBJ1-5	TRBD1	14	TGTGCCAGCAGTGAAGGGACAGGGTATCAGCCCCAGCATTTT	CASSEGTGYQPQHF
once	TRBV2	TRBJ2-5	.	15	TGTGCCAGCAGTGAAACGCCCGTCGGCCAAGAGACCCAGTACTTC	CASSETPVGQETQYF
.	TRBV12-2	TRBJ2-4	.	18	TGTGCAAGTCGCTTTACTAGCGGGATGGCCCCAGCCAAAAACATTCAGTACTTC	CASRFTSGMAPAKNIQYF
.	TRBV11-2	TRBJ2-1	.	12	TGTGCCAGCAGCCCAGCCGGACAAGAACCGTTCTTC	CASSPAGQEPFF
.	TRBV29-1	TRBJ2-7	TRBD2	15	TGCAGCGTTGGCACTAGCGGGAGTATCGCCTACGAGCAGTACTTC	CSVGTSGSIAYEQYF
once	TRBV28	TRBJ1-6	TRBD1	16	TGTGCCAGCAGTTTACAGGGGGCGCTTCTACCTTCACCCCTCCACTTT	CASSLQGALLPSPLHF
.	TRBV12-3/TRBV12-4	TRBJ2-1	TRBD2	18	TGTGCCAGCAGTTTAGTCCCCCTAGCGGCTATTTCCTACAATGAGCAGTTCTTC	CASSLVPLAAISYNEQFF
.	TRBV20-1	TRBJ2-1	TRBD2	15	TGCAGTGCTAGAGTCGGGCGGGAGGACTACAATGAGCAGTTCTTC	CSARVGREDYNEQFF
.	TRBV19	TRBJ1-1	.	14	TGTGCCAGTAGTATAGGAGGGGGTGTCACTGAAGCTTTCTTT	CASSIGGGVTEAFF
.	TRBV7-2	TRBJ2-3	TRBD2	15	TGTGCCAGCAGCCATCTGGCGGGGGGTGGGGATACGCAGTATTTT	CASSHLAGGGDTQYF
.	TRBV28	TRBJ1-5	.	14	TGTGCCAGCAGTTTCGGCGGGACCCATCAGCCCCAGCATTTT	CASSFGGTHQPQHF
.	TRBV6-1	TRBJ2-1	.	15	TGTGCCAGCAGTGCACTAGGGATGTCCTACAATGAGCAGTTCTTC	CASSALGMSYNEQFF
.	TRBV3-1	TRBJ2-1	.	13	TGTGCCAGCAAAGCGATGGACCGGAATGAGCAGTTCTTC	CASKAMDRNEQFF
.	TRBV27	TRBJ2-3	.	15	TGTGCCAGCAGCCCCGCCCACCACCTCACAGATACGCAGTATTTT	CASSPAHHLTDTQYF
once	TRBV27	TRBJ2-7	TRBD1	13	TGTGCCAGCAGTTTCCAGACAGGGTGGGAGCAGTACTTC	CASSFQTGWEQYF
.	TRBV3-1	TRBJ2-5	TRBD2	19	TGTGCCAGCAGCCAAGATGTGTCCAGCGGGGATCACTTAGGGGAGACCCAGTACTTC	CASSQDVSSGDHLGETQYF
once	TRBV5-1	TRBJ1-2	.	14	TGCGCCAGCAGCCCAATGGCAAGTCACTATGGCTACACCTTC	CASSPMASHYGYTF
few	TRBV4-1	TRBJ1-2	.	15	TGCGCCAGCAGCCAAGAGGGCAGTTACTACTATGGCTACACCTTC	CASSQEGSYYYGYTF
once	TRBV6-1	TRBJ2-7	.	13	TGTGCCAGCAGTGAACTCGGGGGCGGCGAGCAGTACTTC	CASSELGGGEQYF
.	TRBV25-1	TRBJ1-1	.	13	TGTGCCAGCAGCCGAATAGGCGGCTCTGAAGCTTTCTTT	CASSRIGGSEAFF
.	TRBV20-1	TRBJ2-7	TRBD2	15	TGCAGTGCTAGGGCAACTAGCGGGGGGTACTACGAGCAGTACTTC	CSARATSGGYYEQYF
.	TRBV27	TRBJ2-2	.	17	TGTGCCAGCACCCCACTCGGAGAGGGACCCAACACCGGGGAGCTGTTTTTT	CASTPLGEGPNTGELFF
once	TRBV14	TRBJ2-2	.	13	TGTGCCAGCAGCCTAGTTCCAAGGCGGGAGCTGTTTTTT	CASSLVPRRELFF
.	TRBV4-1	TRBJ1-3	.	14	TGCGCCAGCAGCCAAGTACCTCCTGGAAACACCATATATTTT	CASSQVPPGNTIYF
.	TRBV18	TRBJ1-4	.	18	TGTGCCAGCTCACCGGAGGGACCGACTGTGGCAACTAATGAAAAACTGTTTTTT	CASSPEGPTVATNEKLFF
.	TRBV29-1	TRBJ2-7	TRBD1	14	TGCAGCGTTGATTCCGGGACAGGGGGTTTGGAGCAGTACTTC	CSVDSGTGGLEQYF
.	TRBV14	TRBJ2-1	.	16	TGTGCCAGCAGCCAAGATCAGGGGTCGGGCTACAATGAGCAGTTCTTC	CASSQDQGSGYNEQFF
.	TRBV5-1	TRBJ2-1	TRBD2	14	TGCGCCAGCAGCCTAATCGGACTAGGCAATGAGCAGTTCTTC	CASSLIGLGNEQFF
.	TRBV7-2	TRBJ2-1	TRBD2	17	TGTGCCAGCAGCTTAGCGCGGCTAGCGGAGACCTACAATGAGCAGTTCTTC	CASSLARLAETYNEQFF
.	TRBV29-1	TRBJ1-1	.	14	TGCAGCGTTGGAGTGGACCGTTCGAACACTGAAGCTTTCTTT	CSVGVDRSNTEAFF
.	TRBV7-9	TRBJ2-1	TRBD2	16	TGTGCCAGCAGCCCGGGGACTAGCGGGTTTTACAATGAGCAGTTCTTC	CASSPGTSGFYNEQFF
.	TRBV7-9	TRBJ2-7	TRBD2	14	TGTGCCAGCGGGATAAGCGGGAGAATATACGAGCAGTACTTC	CASGISGRIYEQYF
.	TRBV29-1	TRBJ2-2	.	12	TGCAGCGCTCCTAGTCCCCCCGGGGAGCTGTTTTTT	CSAPSPPGELFF
.	TRBV5-4	TRBJ2-3	TRBD2	14	TGTGCCAGCAGCTCAGCGGGGTACGATGAGTCGCAGTATTTT	CASSSAGYDESQYF
once	TRBV27	TRBJ2-7	.	12	TGTGCCAGCAGTTTTTCTGGCTTGGAGCAGTACTTC	CASSFSGLEQYF
.	TRBV13	TRBJ2-3	.	13	TGTGCCAGCAGCTTAGAGACCGCAGATACGCAGTATTTT	CASSLETADTQYF
.	TRBV12-3/TRBV12-4	TRBJ2-3	TRBD2	17	TGTGCCAGCAGTCAATCCGGGACTAGCGGGATCACAGATACGCAGTATTTT	CASSQSGTSGITDTQYF
.	TRBV3-1	TRBJ1-2	.	15	TGTGCCAGCAGCCAAGAAGCAGCCTCCTACTATGGCTACACCTTC	CASSQEAASYYGYTF
.	TRBV30	TRBJ1-1	TRBD1	14	TGTGCCTGGAGTCCATCGACAGGGTTCGCTGAAGCTTTCTTT	CAWSPSTGFAEAFF
.	TRBV20-1	TRBJ2-7	TRBD2	15	TGCAGTGCTAGAGACGGACTAGCGGGAACCTACGAGCAGTACTTC	CSARDGLAGTYEQYF
.	TRBV27	TRBJ2-1	.	13	TGTGCCAGCAGCCTGGATCCTGCCAATGAGCAGTTCTTC	CASSLDPANEQFF